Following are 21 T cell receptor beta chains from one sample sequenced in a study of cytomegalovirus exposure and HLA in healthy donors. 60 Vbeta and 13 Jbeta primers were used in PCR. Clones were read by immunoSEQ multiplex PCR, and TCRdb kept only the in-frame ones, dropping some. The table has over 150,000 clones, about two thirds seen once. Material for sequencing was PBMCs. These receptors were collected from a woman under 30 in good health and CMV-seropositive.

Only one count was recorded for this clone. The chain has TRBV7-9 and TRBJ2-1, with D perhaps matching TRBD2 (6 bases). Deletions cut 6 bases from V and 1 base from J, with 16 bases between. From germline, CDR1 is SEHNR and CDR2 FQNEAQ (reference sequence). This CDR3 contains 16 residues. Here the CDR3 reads CASSPGGSGSYNEQFF. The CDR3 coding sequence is TGTGCCAGCAGTCCCGGGGGTAGCGGATCCTACAATGAGCAGTTCTTC.

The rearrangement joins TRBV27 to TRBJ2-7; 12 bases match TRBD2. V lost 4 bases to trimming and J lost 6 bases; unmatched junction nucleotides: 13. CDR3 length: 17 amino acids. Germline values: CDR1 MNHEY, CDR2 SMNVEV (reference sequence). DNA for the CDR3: TGTGCCAGCAGTTCATATTATTCTAGCGGGGGGGCAGGCGAGCAGTACTTC. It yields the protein CASSSYYSSGGAGEQYF.

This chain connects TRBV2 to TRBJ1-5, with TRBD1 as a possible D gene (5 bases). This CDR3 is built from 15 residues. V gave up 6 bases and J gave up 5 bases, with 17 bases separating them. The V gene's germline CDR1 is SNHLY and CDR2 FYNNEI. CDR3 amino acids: CASSTDTVGHQPQHF. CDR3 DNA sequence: TGTGCCAGCAGCACAGACACCGTGGGGCATCAGCCCCAGCATTTT.

The CDR3 DNA is TGTGCCAGCAGCTTGGCCCAGGGTGCCTACGAGCAGTACTTC. Translating it yields CASSLAQGAYEQYF. This sequence joins TRBV5-6 and TRBJ2-7; TRBD1 is a possible D gene (5 bases). Germline V gene lookup returns CDR1 SGHDT and CDR2 YYEEEE. There are 14 residues in the CDR3. With 0 bases removed from V and 2 bases from J, the gap between germline ends came to 9 bases.

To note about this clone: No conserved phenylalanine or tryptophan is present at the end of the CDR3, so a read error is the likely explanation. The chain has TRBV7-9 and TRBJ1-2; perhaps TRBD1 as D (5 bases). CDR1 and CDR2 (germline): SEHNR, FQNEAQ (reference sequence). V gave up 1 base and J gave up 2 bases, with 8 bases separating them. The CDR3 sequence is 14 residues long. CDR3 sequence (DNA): TGTGCCAGCAGCTTAGTCGGGGACAACTATGGCTACACCCTC. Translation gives CASSLVGDNYGYTL.

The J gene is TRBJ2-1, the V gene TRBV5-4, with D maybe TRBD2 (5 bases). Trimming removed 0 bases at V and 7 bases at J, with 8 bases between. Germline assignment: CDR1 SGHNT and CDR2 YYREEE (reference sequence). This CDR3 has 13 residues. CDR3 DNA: TGTGCCAGCAGCTTGGCCGGGGTTAATGAGCAGTTCTTC. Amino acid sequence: CASSLAGVNEQFF.

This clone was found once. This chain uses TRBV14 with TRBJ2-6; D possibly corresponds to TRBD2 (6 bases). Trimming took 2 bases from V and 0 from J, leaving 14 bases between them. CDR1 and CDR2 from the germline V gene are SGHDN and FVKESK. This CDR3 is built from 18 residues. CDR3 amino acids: CASSQIGLTLSGANVLTF. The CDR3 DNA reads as TGTGCCAGCAGCCAAATCGGACTAACTCTCTCTGGGGCCAACGTCCTGACTTTC.

As DNA, the CDR3 is TGTGCCAGCAGTTCCCGTTTTAGGGTGGCGGGAGCTTCGTACAATGAGCAGTTCTTC. Translation: CASSSRFRVAGASYNEQFF. The rearrangement joins TRBV28 to TRBJ2-1, with 7 nucleotides matching TRBD2. CDR1 and CDR2 from the germline V gene are MDHEN and SYDVKM. V was clipped by 4 bases and J by 4 bases; unmatched bases: 19. The CDR3 consists of 19 residues.

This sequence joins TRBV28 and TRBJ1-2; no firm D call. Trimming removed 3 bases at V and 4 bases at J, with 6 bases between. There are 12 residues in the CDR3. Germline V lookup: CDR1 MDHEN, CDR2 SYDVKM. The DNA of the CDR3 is TGTGCCAGCAGTTTGGCTGGCTATGGCTACACCTTC. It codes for CASSLAGYGYTF.

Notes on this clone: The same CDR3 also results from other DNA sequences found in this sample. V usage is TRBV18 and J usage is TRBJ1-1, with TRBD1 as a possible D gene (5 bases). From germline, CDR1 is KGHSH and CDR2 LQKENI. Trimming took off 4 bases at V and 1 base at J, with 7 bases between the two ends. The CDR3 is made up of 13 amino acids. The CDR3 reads CASSLQENTEAFF. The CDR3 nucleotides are TGTGCCAGCTCACTACAGGAGAACACTGAAGCTTTCTTT.

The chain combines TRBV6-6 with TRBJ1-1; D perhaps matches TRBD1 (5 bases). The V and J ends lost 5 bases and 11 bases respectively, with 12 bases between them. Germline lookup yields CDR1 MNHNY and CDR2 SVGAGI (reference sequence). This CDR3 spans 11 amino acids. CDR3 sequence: CASSPDITAFF. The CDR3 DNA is TGTGCCAGCAGTCCGGACATCACTGCTTTCTTT.

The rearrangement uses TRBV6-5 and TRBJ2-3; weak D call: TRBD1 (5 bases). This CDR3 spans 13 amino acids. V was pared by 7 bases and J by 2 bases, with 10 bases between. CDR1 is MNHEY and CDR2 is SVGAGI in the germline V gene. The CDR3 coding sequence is TGTGCCAGCACAGACAGCAACACAGATACGCAGTATTTT. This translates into CASTDSNTDTQYF.

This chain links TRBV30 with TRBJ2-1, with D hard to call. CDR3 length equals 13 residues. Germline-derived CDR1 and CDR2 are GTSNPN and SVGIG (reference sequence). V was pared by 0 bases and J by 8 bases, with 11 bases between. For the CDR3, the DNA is TGTGCCTGGAGTGTACGAGTCGGTTATGAGCAGTTCTTC. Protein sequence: CAWSVRVGYEQFF.

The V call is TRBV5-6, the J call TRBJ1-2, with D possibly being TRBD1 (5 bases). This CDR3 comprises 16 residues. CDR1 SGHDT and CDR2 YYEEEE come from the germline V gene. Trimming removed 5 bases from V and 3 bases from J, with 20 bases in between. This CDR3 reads CASSHGGAKPDYGYTF. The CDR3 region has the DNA TGTGCCAGCAGTCACGGCGGGGCGAAGCCTGACTATGGCTACACCTTC.

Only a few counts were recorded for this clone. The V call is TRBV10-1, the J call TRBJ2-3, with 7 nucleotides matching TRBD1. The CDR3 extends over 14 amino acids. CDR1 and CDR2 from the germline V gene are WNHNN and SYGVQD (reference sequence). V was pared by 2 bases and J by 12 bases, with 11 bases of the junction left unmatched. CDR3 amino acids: CASSENTGQIFQYF. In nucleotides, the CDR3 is TGCGCCAGCAGTGAGAATACGGGACAGATTTTCCAGTATTTT.

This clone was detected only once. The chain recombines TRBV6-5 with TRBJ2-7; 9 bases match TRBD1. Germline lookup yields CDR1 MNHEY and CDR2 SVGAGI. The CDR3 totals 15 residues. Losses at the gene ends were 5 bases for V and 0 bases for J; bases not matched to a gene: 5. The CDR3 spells CASSPRGQGSYEQYF. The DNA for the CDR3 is TGTGCCAGCAGTCCCCGGGGACAGGGCTCCTACGAGCAGTACTTC.

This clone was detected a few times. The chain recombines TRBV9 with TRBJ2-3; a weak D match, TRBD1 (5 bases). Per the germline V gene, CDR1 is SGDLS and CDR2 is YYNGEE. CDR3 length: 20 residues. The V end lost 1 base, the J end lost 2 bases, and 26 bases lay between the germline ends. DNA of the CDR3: TGTGCCAGCAGCGTACCGTTCAGCACTGTCGTCGGACATGACACAGATACGCAGTATTTT. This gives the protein CASSVPFSTVVGHDTDTQYF. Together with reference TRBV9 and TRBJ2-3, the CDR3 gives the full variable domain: DSGVTQTPKHLITATGQRVTLRCSPRSGDLSVYWYQQSLDQGLQFLIQYYNGEERAKGNILERFSAQQFPDLHSELNLSSLELGDSALYFCASSVPFSTVVGHDTDTQYFGPGTRLTVL.

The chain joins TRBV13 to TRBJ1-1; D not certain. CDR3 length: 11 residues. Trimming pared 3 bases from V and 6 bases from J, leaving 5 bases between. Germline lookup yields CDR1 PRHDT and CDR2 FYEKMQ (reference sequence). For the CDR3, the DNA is TGTGCCAGCAGCTTCGGTTCTGAAGCTTTCTTT. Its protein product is CASSFGSEAFF.

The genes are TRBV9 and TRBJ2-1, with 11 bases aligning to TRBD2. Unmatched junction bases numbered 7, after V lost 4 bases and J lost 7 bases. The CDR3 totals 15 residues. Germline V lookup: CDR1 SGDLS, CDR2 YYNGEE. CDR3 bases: TGTGCCAGCAGCCTTAGCGGGAGGGCCTTGAATGAGCAGTTCTTC. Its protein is CASSLSGRALNEQFF.

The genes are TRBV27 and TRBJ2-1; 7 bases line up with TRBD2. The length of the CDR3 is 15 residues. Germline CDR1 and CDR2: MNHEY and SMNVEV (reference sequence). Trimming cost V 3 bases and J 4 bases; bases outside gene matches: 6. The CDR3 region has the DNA TGTGCCAGCAGTTTTTTCCCACTAGCGTACAATGAGCAGTTCTTC. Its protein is CASSFFPLAYNEQFF.

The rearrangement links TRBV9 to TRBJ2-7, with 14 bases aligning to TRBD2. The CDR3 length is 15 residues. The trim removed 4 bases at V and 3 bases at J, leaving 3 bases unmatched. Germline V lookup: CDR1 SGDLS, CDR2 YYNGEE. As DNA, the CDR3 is TGTGCCAGCAGCCTCGGACTAGCGGGGGGCTACGAGCAGTACTTC. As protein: CASSLGLAGGYEQYF.